The rows below give T cell receptor beta chains drawn from one sample of a study of blood T cell repertoires in COVID-19. Clones were read by immunoSEQ multiplex PCR, and TCRdb kept only the in-frame ones, dropping some. Of roughly 240,000 clones in the sample, 86% were seen once. Sequencing input: peripheral blood. All receptors derive from a woman of 80 years or more with COVID-19, enrolled during active disease. Each CDR3 is given without its conserved first and last residue. Size values are once, few and many counts, or a class for expanded clones, and some rows have none.

.	TRBJ1-4	TRBV5-1	ASSLGQQGKEGEKLF
.	TRBJ2-7	TRBV11-2	ASSVGPKGHPYEQY
.	TRBJ1-6	TRBV3-1/TRBV3-2	ASSPGPGQDSPLH
.	TRBJ1-1	TRBV11-3	ASSLGGRDTEAF
.	TRBJ2-5	TRBV5-1	ASSLAGGLETQY
.	TRBJ1-2	TRBV5-6	ASSLPGGEGGYT
.	TRBJ2-2	TRBV19	ASSRNSGTADTGELF
once	TRBJ1-1	TRBV2	ATSGQGNTEAF
many	TRBJ2-5	TRBV5-4	ASSRRGGGETQY
.	TRBJ1-2	TRBV30	ALYQEDYGYT
.	TRBJ1-1	TRBV2	ASSEQGMNTEAF
.	TRBJ2-5	TRBV6-1	ASTNDRDYQETQY
.	TRBJ1-5	TRBV24-1	ATSEGQSNQPQH
.	TRBJ2-7	TRBV19	ASAPSGTGAYEQY